Listed here are 26 T cell receptor beta chains from one sample, sequenced in a study of T cell repertoires in cytomegalovirus infection. TCRdb reprocessed the reads via MiXCR and lists one record per CDR3 protein. The sample lists about 570,000 distinct CDR3 sequences, 40% occurring once. The antigens these receptors bind are not known. This sample comprised cultured PBMCs, obtained from culture after CMV antigen stimulation. Source of these receptors: a human donor in good health (CMV status not recorded). Some clones in this sample may be carry-over from other donors' samples.

This chain uses TRBV9 with TRBJ1-3; the D is unclear. Germline-derived CDR1 and CDR2 are SGDLS and YYNGEE. The V end lost 2 bases, the J end lost 1 base, and 16 bases lay between the germline ends. The CDR3 length is 17 residues. Here the CDR3 reads CASSVQGISESGNTIYF. The DNA of the CDR3 is TGTGCCAGCAGCGTCCAAGGTATATCGGAATCTGGAAACACCATATATTTT. Using reference TRBV9 and TRBJ1-3 for the parts outside the CDR3, the full variable domain is DSGVTQTPKHLITATGQRVTLRCSPRSGDLSVYWYQQSLDQGLQFLIQYYNGEERAKGNILERFSAQQFPDLHSELNLSSLELGDSALYFCASSVQGISESGNTIYFGEGSWLTVV.

This clonotype has a handful of counts. V is TRBV7-6 and J is TRBJ2-3, with 10 bases identical to TRBD2. The CDR3 runs to 18 residues. Unmatched junction bases numbered 14, after V lost 5 bases and J lost 3 bases. Germline lookup yields CDR1 SGHVS and CDR2 FNYEAQ. The CDR3 DNA follows: TGTGCCAGCAGCCCTATGTCCCATCCGGGACTAGCGACAGATACGCAGTATTTT. Protein: CASSPMSHPGLATDTQYF.

The chain couples TRBV5-4 to TRBJ1-6; perhaps TRBD1 as D (6 bases). The germline V gene encodes CDR1 SGHNT and CDR2 YYREEE (reference sequence). The CDR3 has 13 residues. V lost 4 bases and J 10 bases, leaving 12 bases between the germline ends. In nucleotides, the CDR3 is TGTGCCAGCAGCATCAACAGGGACTCACCCCTCCACTTT. Protein: CASSINRDSPLHF.

The genes are TRBV5-1 and TRBJ2-7; tentatively, D is TRBD1 or TRBD2 (5 bases each). The CDR3 runs to 17 residues. Between the trimmed V and J ends, which lost 0 bases and 1 base, there was a span of 17 bases. Germline CDR1 SGHRS, CDR2 YFSETQ. The CDR3 sequence is CASSLESLRGWSYEQYF. The DNA for the CDR3 is TGCGCCAGCAGCTTGGAAAGTCTACGGGGCTGGTCCTACGAGCAGTACTTC.

This clonotype was recorded a few times. V gene TRBV10-3 combines with J gene TRBJ1-5; D gene uncertain. V lost 6 bases and J lost 3, with 12 bases in between. This CDR3 comprises 14 residues. Germline V CDR1 and CDR2: ENHRY, SYGVKD. The CDR3 protein is CAISDGPSNQPQHF. CDR3 nucleotide sequence: TGTGCCATCAGCGATGGGCCGTCCAATCAGCCCCAGCATTTT.

The J gene is TRBJ2-3, the V gene TRBV12-3 or TRBV12-4; the match to TRBD1 covers 10 bases. Losses at the gene ends were 5 bases for V and 6 bases for J; bases not matched to a gene: 8. This CDR3 has 15 residues. CDR3 DNA sequence: TGTGCCAGCAGTACCCGACAGGGGGCTATGGATACGCAGTATTTT. Translating it yields CASSTRQGAMDTQYF.

This rearrangement joins TRBV28 to TRBJ2-3; 9 bases match TRBD2. Germline CDR1 MDHEN, CDR2 SYDVKM. The V and J ends lost 1 base and 5 bases, in that order; junction bases with no gene match: 13. CDR3 length: 18 residues. CDR3 in amino acids: CASSLSLGVSGREDTQYF. CDR3 DNA: TGTGCCAGCAGTTTATCCCTCGGAGTTAGCGGGAGAGAAGATACGCAGTATTTT.

The sample holds many counts of this clonotype. The V call is TRBV2, the J call TRBJ2-1, with D tentatively TRBD1 or TRBD2 (5 bases each). This CDR3 has 12 amino acids. Looked up from germline, CDR1 is SNHLY and CDR2 is FYNNEI. V dropped 9 bases and J dropped 8 bases, with 14 bases sitting between them. The CDR3 sequence: CASNGTPDEQFF. The CDR3 bases are TGTGCCAGTAATGGGACCCCCGATGAGCAGTTCTTC.

The V gene is TRBV6-4, the J gene TRBJ2-1; D perhaps matches TRBD2 (6 bases). Germline CDR1 reads MRHNA; CDR2 reads SNTAGT. The V end was cut by 6 bases, the J end by 4 bases, with 13 bases between. The CDR3 is 14 residues long. Here the CDR3 DNA reads TGTGCCAGCAGCCGGGAGAGAGGATACAATGAGCAGTTCTTC. Translating it yields CASSRERGYNEQFF.

This clonotype occurred many times. The gene calls are TRBV7-6 and TRBJ2-1; TRBD2 agrees at 8 bases. Germline V CDR1 and CDR2: SGHVS, FNYEAQ. This CDR3 is built from 14 residues. Trimming took 2 bases from V and 5 from J; bases not matched to a gene: 2. The CDR3 reads CASSLTGGDNEQFF. CDR3 DNA: TGTGCCAGCAGCTTAACGGGAGGGGACAATGAGCAGTTCTTC.

This clonotype was observed a few times. The genes are TRBV6-5 and TRBJ2-7, with 8 bases fitting TRBD1. Germline V gives CDR1 MNHEY, CDR2 SVGAGI. V lost 8 bases and J lost 0; bases outside the gene matches: 18. The CDR3 totals 18 residues. The DNA of the CDR3 is TGTGCCAGCTCACGTGCGACGACGACAGGGGCCATCTCCTACGAGCAGTACTTC. Amino acids: CASSRATTTGAISYEQYF.

The rearrangement joins TRBV7-2 to TRBJ2-7; 8 bases map to TRBD1. After removal of 3 bases from V and 5 bases from J, the junction contained 9 bases not matched to a gene. This CDR3 has 15 amino acids. Germline V gene sequence: CDR1 SGHTA, CDR2 FQGNSA. CDR3 bases: TGTGCCAGCAGCTTTAATCCAGGGGGCGCGGACGAGCAGTACTTC. Protein sequence: CASSFNPGGADEQYF.

This clonotype was observed a few times. The chain couples TRBV12-3 or TRBV12-4 to TRBJ2-3; 12 bases align to TRBD1. The CDR3 contains 16 residues. The J segment lost 5 bases and the V segment lost 4 bases, leaving 7 bases of the junction unmatched. This CDR3 reads CASSSWGQGAIDTQYF. In nucleotides, the CDR3 is TGTGCCAGCAGTTCATGGGGACAGGGGGCGATAGATACGCAGTATTTT.

This chain's CDR3 is CASSLGRATNEKLFF. The CDR3 bases are TGTGCCAGCAGCTTGGGCAGGGCAACTAATGAAAAACTGTTTTTT. This rearrangement joins TRBV5-4 to TRBJ1-4; D is possibly TRBD1 (5 bases). Deletions cut 0 bases from V and 0 bases from J, with 6 bases between. Germline CDR1 is SGHNT and CDR2 is YYREEE (reference sequence). This CDR3 contains 15 residues.

The genes are TRBV2 and TRBJ2-7, with D uncertain. The CDR3 length is 11 residues. Looked up from germline, CDR1 is SNHLY and CDR2 is FYNNEI. V gave up 7 bases and J gave up 3 bases, with 7 bases separating them. Here the CDR3 DNA reads TGTGCCAGCAAGATCAGCTACGAGCAGTACTTC. Translating it yields CASKISYEQYF.

This rearrangement joins TRBV7-8 to TRBJ2-1; D remains unclear. CDR1 is SGHVS, CDR2 FQNEAQ, per germline. Trimming cost V 1 base and J 12 bases, with 16 bases left between them. The CDR3 has 14 residues. CDR3 in DNA: TGTGCCAGCAGCTTAGGAGTCACCAGGCTAGGGCAGTTCTTC. Encoded protein: CASSLGVTRLGQFF.

The V and J genes are TRBV7-2 and TRBJ2-1; D might be TRBD2 (6 bases). CDR1 and CDR2 (germline): SGHTA, FQGNSA. The V and J ends lost 5 bases and 6 bases respectively, with 17 bases between them. The CDR3 covers 15 residues. The CDR3 sequence: CASSTLALSFNEQFF. CDR3 nucleotides: TGTGCCAGCAGCACCCTAGCGCTATCTTTCAATGAGCAGTTCTTC.

This clonotype was counted a few times. This chain uses TRBV12-3 or TRBV12-4 with TRBJ1-2; perhaps TRBD1 as D (5 bases). The CDR3 totals 13 residues. V was clipped by 5 bases and J by 4 bases, with 11 bases between them. The CDR3: CASSPGRFYGYTF. The CDR3 DNA is TGTGCCAGCAGTCCGGGACGGTTCTATGGCTACACCTTC.

This rearrangement joins TRBV7-2 to TRBJ1-5, with a possible D match to TRBD1 (5 bases). Between the trimmed V and J ends, which lost 3 bases and 6 bases, there was a span of 9 bases. From germline, CDR1 is SGHTA and CDR2 FQGNSA. The CDR3 is 13 residues long. The CDR3 nucleotides read TGTGCCAGCAGCTTGAGGGGCTCTCAGCCCCAGCATTTT. Its protein is CASSLRGSQPQHF.

This clonotype has more than one count but fewer than ten. This chain links TRBV29-1 with TRBJ2-5, with TRBD1 as a possible D gene (6 bases). Trimming took off 3 bases at V and 0 bases at J, with 11 bases between the two ends. The CDR3 contains 14 residues. Germline CDR1 reads SQVTM; CDR2 reads ANQGSEA. CDR3 nucleotide sequence: TGCAGCGTTGAGGACAGAACATACCAAGAGACCCAGTACTTC. Translated: CSVEDRTYQETQYF.

This clonotype showed up just once. This chain connects TRBV27 to TRBJ2-1; D call uncertain. CDR3 length equals 13 residues. Germline V gives CDR1 MNHEY, CDR2 SMNVEV (reference sequence). V gave up 5 bases and J gave up 7 bases, with 12 bases separating them. CDR3 sequence reads: CASSPRSGNEQFF. For the CDR3, the DNA is TGTGCCAGCAGTCCCCGGTCTGGGAATGAGCAGTTCTTC.

This clonotype was counted between two and nine times. The rearrangement uses TRBV7-9 and TRBJ2-5; the D gene is possibly TRBD1 (6 bases). The germline V gene has CDR1 SEHNR and CDR2 FQNEAQ (reference sequence). Trimming took 4 bases from V and 0 from J, leaving 9 bases between them. This CDR3 has 14 amino acids. Here the CDR3 reads CASSSTGYQETQYF. The CDR3 nucleotides read TGTGCCAGCAGCTCCACAGGGTACCAAGAGACCCAGTACTTC.

This clonotype occurred a few times. The CDR3, as DNA: TGTGCCAGCAGCAAGATGGATAGCAATCAGCCCCAGCATTTT. Translated: CASSKMDSNQPQHF. This rearrangement joins TRBV7-8 to TRBJ1-5; no clear D gene. CDR1 is SGHVS, CDR2 FQNEAQ, per germline. The ends were cut back, 5 bases at V and 0 bases at J, with 8 bases in the middle. The CDR3 consists of 14 residues.

The V call is TRBV4-1, the J call TRBJ1-2, with 7 bases aligning to TRBD1. Trimming removed 4 bases from V and 7 bases from J; junction bases left unmatched: 15. Germline-derived CDR1 and CDR2 are MGHRA and YSYEKL. This CDR3 is 16 amino acids long. CDR3 loop: CASSRIPGTDGFGYTF. CDR3 bases: TGCGCCAGCAGCCGGATACCCGGGACAGACGGTTTTGGCTACACCTTC.

The chain employs TRBV4-1 and TRBJ2-1; perhaps D is TRBD1 or TRBD2 (5 bases each). This CDR3 comprises 15 residues. Germline loops: CDR1 MGHRA, CDR2 YSYEKL. V gave up 2 bases and J gave up 3 bases, with 11 bases separating them. In DNA, the CDR3 is TGCGCCAGCAGCCAAACCGGGACGAACTACAATGAGCAGTTCTTC. This translates into CASSQTGTNYNEQFF.

A note on this clonotype: At one end the junction does not follow the germline gene, possibly because of a read error. The rearrangement joins TRBV7-2 to TRBJ2-5, with 7 bases fitting TRBD1. The germline gives CDR1 SGHTA, CDR2 FQGNSA. The CDR3 totals 14 residues. This chain's CDR3 is CASSQRGHQETQNF. The DNA of the CDR3 is TGTGCCAGCAGCCAGAGGGGGCACCAAGAGACCCAGAACTTC.